The sequence of this TCR beta chain was determined in a study of cytomegalovirus exposure and HLA in healthy donors. Note on this clone: What it recognizes is unknown.

Germline lookup yields CDR1 SGHRS and CDR2 YFSETQ. CDR3 length: 15 residues. The trim removed 1 base at V and 7 bases at J, leaving 7 bases unmatched. 13 Jbeta primers and 60 Vbeta primers were used for the PCR. As originally analysed: An analysis that came later counted roughly 80 million unique TCR beta chains, approximately 11 million shared. Data came from immunoSEQ multiplex PCR; TCRdb stores just in-frame clones and leaves some out. The D gene and trimming were derived from the DNA, and the V and J assignments and clone size from that table. In the table there are 130,000 or so clones, about 70% of which are singletons. Study observations and caveats: Fewer N-insertions (relative to the approximately 700-donor mean) were reportedly seen in an Asian-associated ancestry cluster in a later analysis. TCR beta chains numbering about 160 were designated cytomegalovirus-associated.

The sample taken for sequencing was PBMCs. The chain is built from TRBV5-1 and TRBJ1-4; TRBD1 matches 7 bases. The receptor was isolated from a woman in her thirties or forties in good health and CMV-seropositive. As DNA, the CDR3 is TGCGCCAGCAGCTTGCTGGGTACAGGGGCTGAAAAACTGTTTTTT. Its translation: CASSLLGTGAEKLFF.